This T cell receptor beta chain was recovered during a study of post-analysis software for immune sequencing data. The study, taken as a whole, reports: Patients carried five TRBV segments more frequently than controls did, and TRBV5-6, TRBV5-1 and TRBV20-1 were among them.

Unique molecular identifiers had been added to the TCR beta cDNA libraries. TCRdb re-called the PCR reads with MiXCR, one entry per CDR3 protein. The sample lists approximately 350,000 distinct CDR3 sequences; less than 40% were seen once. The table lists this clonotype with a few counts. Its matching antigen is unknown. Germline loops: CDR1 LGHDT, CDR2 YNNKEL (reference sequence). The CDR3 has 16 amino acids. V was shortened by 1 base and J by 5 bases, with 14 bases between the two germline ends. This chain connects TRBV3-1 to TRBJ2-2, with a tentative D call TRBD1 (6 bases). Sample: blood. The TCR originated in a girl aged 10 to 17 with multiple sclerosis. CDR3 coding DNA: TGTGCCAGCAGCCAAGGGGGTCGAAGGGGGACCGGGGAGCTGTTTTTT. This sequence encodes CASSQGGRRGTGELFF.